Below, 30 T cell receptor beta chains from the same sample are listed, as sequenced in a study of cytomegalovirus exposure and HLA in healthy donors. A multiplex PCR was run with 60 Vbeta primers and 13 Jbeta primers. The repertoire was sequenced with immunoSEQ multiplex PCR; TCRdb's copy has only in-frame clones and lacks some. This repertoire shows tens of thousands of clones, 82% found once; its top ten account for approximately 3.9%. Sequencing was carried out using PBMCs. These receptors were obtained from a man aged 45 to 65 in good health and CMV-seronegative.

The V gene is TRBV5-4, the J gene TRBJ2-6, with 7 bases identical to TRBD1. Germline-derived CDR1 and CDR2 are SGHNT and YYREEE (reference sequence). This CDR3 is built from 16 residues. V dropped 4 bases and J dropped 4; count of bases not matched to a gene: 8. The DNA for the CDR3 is TGTGCCAGCAGCCCAGGGGGTTTGGGCGGGGCCAACGTCCTGACTTTC. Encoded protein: CASSPGGLGGANVLTF.

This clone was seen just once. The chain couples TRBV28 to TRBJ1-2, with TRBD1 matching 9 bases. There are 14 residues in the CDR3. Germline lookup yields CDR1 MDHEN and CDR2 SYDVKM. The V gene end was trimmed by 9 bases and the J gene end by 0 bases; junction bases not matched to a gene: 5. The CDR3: CASVGTGTNYGYTF. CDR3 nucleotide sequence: TGTGCCAGTGTAGGGACAGGGACTAACTATGGCTACACCTTC.

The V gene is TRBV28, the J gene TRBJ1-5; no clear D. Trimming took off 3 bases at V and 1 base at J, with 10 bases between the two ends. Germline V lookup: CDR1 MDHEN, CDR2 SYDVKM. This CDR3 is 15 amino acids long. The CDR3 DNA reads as TGTGCCAGCAGTTTGGCCGGGGTAAGCAATCAGCCCCAGCATTTT. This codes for CASSLAGVSNQPQHF.

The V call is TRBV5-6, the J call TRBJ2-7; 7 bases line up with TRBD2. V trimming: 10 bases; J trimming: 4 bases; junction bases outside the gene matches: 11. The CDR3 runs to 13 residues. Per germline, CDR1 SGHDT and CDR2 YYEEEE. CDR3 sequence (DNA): TGTGCCCCTAACGTACGGGGGGAGTACGAGCAGTACTTC. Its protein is CAPNVRGEYEQYF.

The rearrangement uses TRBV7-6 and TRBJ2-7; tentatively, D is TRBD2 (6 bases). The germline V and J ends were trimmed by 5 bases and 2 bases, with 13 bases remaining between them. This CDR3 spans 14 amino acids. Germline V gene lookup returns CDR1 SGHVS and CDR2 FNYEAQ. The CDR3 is CASSPTGLTYEQYF. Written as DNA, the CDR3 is TGTGCCAGCAGCCCCACGGGACTTACCTACGAGCAGTACTTC.

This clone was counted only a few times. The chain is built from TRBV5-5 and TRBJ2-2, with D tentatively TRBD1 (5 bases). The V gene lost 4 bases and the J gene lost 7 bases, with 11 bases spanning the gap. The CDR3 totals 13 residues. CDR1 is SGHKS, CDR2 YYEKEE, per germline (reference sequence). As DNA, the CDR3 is TGTGCCAGCAGCCCGGGTGACAGCGGGGAGCTGTTTTTT. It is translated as CASSPGDSGELFF.

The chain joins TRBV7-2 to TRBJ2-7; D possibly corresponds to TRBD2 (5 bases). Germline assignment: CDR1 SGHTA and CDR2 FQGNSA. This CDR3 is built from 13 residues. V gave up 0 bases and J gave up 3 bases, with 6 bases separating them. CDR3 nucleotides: TGTGCCAGCAGCTTAGCGGGAGACTACGAGCAGTACTTC. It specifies CASSLAGDYEQYF.

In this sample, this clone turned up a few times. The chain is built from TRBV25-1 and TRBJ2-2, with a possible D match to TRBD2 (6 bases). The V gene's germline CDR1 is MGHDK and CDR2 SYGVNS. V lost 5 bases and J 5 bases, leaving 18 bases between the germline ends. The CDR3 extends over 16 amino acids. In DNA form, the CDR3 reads TGTGCCAGCAGTCACGGGGGACTCCCCAGGACCGGGGAGCTGTTTTTT. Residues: CASSHGGLPRTGELFF.

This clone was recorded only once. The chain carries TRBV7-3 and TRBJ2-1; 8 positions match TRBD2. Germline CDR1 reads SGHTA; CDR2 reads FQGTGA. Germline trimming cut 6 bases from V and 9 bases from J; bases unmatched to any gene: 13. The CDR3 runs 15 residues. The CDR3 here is CASSSQGLAASEQFF. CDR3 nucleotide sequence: TGTGCCAGCAGTTCCCAAGGACTAGCCGCGAGTGAGCAGTTCTTC.

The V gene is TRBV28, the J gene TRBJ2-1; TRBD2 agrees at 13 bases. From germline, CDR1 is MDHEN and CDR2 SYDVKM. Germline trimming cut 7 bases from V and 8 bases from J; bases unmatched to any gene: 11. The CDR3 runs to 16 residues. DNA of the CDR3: TGTGCCAGCATAACTCCACGGACTAGCGGGAGCGATGAGCAGTTCTTC. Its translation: CASITPRTSGSDEQFF.

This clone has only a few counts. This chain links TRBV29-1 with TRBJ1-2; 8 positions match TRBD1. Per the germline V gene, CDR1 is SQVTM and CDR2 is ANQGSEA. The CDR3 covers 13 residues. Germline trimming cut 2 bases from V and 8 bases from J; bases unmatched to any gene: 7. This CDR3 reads CSVEPGQGGGYTF. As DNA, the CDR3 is TGCAGCGTTGAACCCGGACAGGGTGGGGGCTACACCTTC.

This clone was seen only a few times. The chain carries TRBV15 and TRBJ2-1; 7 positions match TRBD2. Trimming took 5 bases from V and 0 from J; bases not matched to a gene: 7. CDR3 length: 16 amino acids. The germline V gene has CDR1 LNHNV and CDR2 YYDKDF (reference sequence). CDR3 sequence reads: CATSLPSGDSYNEQFF. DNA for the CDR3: TGTGCCACCAGCTTGCCTAGCGGCGACTCCTACAATGAGCAGTTCTTC.

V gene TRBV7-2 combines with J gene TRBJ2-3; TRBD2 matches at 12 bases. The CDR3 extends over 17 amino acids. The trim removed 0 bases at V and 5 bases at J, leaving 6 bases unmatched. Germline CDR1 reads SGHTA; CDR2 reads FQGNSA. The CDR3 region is CASSLASSGRAEDTQYF. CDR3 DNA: TGTGCCAGCAGCTTAGCGTCTAGCGGGAGGGCCGAAGATACGCAGTATTTT.

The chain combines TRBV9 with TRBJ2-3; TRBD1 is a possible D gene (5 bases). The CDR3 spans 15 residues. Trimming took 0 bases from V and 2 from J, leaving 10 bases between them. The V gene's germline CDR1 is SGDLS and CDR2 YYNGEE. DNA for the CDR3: TGTGCCAGCAGCGTAGGATCAGGGTTCACAGATACGCAGTATTTT. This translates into CASSVGSGFTDTQYF.

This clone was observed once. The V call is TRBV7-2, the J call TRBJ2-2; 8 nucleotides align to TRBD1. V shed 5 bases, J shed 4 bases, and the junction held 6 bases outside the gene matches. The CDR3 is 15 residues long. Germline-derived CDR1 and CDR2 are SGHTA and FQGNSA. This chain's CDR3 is CASSPWTGTTGELFF. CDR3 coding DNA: TGTGCCAGCAGCCCGTGGACAGGGACCACCGGGGAGCTGTTTTTT. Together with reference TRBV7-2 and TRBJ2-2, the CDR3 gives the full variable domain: GAGVSQSPSNKVTEKGKDVELRCDPISGHTALYWYRQSLGQGLEFLIYFQGNSAPDKSGLPSDRFSAERTGGSVSTLTIQRTQQEDSAVYLCASSPWTGTTGELFFGEGSRLTVL.

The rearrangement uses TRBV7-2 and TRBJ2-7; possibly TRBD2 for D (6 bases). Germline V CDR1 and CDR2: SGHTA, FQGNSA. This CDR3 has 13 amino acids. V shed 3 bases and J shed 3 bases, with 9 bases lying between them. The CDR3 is CASSFGGIYEQYF. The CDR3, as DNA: TGTGCCAGCAGCTTTGGGGGGATCTACGAGCAGTACTTC.

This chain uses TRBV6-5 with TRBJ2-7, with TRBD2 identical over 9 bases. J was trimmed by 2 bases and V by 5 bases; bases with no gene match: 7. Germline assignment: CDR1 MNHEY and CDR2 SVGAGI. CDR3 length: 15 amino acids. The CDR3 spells CASSKGREGAYEQYF. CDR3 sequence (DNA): TGTGCCAGCAGTAAAGGGCGGGAGGGAGCCTACGAGCAGTACTTC.

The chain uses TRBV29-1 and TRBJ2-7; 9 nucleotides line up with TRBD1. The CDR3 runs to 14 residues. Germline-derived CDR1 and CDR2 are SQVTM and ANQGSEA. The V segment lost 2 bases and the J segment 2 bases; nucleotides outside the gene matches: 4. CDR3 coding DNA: TGCAGCGTTGAATGGGACAGGGCCCCCTACGAGCAGTACTTC. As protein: CSVEWDRAPYEQYF.

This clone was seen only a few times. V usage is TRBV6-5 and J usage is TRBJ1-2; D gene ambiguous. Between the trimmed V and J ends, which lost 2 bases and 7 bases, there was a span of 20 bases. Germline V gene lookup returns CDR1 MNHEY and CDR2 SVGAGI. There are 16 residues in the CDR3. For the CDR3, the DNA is TGTGCCAGCAGTTACCGCATCGGGGTGGGGTGGGGTGGCTACACCTTC. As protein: CASSYRIGVGWGGYTF.

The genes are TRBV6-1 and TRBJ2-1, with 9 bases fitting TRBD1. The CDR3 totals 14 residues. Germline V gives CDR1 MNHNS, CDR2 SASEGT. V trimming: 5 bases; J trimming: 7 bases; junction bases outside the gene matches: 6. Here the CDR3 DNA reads TGTGCCAGCAGTCTCCCCGGGACAGGGAATGAGCAGTTCTTC. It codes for CASSLPGTGNEQFF.

In DNA form, the CDR3 reads TGTGCCAGCAGCGGGGAGGCATCAATGTACCCTCCTGGCACTGAAGCTTTCTTT. Translated: CASSGEASMYPPGTEAFF. The rearrangement links TRBV9 to TRBJ1-1; unclear D gene. This CDR3 spans 18 amino acids. V lost 3 bases and J lost 4, with 25 bases in between. The germline V gene encodes CDR1 SGDLS and CDR2 YYNGEE.

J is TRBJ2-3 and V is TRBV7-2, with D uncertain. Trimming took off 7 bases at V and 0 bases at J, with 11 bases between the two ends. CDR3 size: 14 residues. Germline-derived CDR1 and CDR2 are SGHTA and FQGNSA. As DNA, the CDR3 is TGTGCCAGCAAGGAGCGATCTAGCACAGATACGCAGTATTTT. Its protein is CASKERSSTDTQYF.

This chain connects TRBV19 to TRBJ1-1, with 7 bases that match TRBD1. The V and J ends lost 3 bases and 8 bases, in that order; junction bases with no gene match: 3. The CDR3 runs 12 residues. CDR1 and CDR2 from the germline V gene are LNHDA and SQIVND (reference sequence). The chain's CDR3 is CASSIGQAEAFF. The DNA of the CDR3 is TGTGCCAGTAGTATCGGACAGGCAGAAGCTTTCTTT. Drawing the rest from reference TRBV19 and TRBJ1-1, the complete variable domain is DGGITQSPKYLFRKEGQNVTLSCEQNLNHDAMYWYRQDPGQGLRLIYYSQIVNDFQKGDIAEGYSVSREKKESFPLTVTSAQKNPTAFYLCASSIGQAEAFFGQGTRLTVV.

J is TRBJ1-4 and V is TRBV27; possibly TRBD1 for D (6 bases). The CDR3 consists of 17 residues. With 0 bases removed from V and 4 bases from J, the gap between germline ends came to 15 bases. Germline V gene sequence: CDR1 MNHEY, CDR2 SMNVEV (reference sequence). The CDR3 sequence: CASSLSEQRGGNEKLFF. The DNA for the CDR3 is TGTGCCAGCAGTTTATCTGAACAGAGAGGGGGTAATGAAAAACTGTTTTTT. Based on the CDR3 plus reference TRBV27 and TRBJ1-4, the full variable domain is EAQVTQNPRYLITVTGKKLTVTCSQNMNHEYMSWYRQDPGLGLRQIYYSMNVEVTDKGDVPEGYKVSRKEKRNFPLILESPSPNQTSLYFCASSLSEQRGGNEKLFFGSGTQLSVL.

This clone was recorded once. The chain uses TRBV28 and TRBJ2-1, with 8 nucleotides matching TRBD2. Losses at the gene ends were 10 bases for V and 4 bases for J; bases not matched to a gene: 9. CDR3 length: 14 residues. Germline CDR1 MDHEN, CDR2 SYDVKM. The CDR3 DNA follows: TGTGCCACCGGATGGGGGACTAGGTACAATGAGCAGTTCTTC. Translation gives CATGWGTRYNEQFF.

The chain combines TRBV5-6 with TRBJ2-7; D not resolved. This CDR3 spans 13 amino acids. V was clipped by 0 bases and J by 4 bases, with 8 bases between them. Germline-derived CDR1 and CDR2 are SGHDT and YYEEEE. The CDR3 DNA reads TGTGCCAGCAGCTTGGACGCCCGGTACGAGCAGTACTTC. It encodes CASSLDARYEQYF.

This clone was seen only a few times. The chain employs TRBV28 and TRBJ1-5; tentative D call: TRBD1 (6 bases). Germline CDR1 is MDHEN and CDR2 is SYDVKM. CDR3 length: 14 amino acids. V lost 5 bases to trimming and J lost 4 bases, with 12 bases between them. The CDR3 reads CASSLRTDNQPQHF. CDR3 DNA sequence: TGTGCCAGCAGTCTGCGGACAGATAATCAGCCCCAGCATTTT.

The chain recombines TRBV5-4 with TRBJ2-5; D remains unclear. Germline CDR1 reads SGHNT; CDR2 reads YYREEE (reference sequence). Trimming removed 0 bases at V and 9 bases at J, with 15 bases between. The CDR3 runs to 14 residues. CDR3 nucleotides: TGTGCCAGCAGCTTGGCCGCGGCCTCCGCACCCCAGTACTTC. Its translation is CASSLAAASAPQYF.

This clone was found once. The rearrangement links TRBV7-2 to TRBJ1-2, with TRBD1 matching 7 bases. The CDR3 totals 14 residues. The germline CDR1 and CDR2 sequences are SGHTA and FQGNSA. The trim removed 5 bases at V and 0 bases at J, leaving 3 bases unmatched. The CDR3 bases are TGTGCCAGCAGCCGGGGGACAGCTAACTATGGCTACACCTTC. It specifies CASSRGTANYGYTF. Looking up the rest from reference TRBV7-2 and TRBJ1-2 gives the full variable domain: GAGVSQSPSNKVTEKGKDVELRCDPISGHTALYWYRQSLGQGLEFLIYFQGNSAPDKSGLPSDRFSAERTGGSVSTLTIQRTQQEDSAVYLCASSRGTANYGYTFGSGTRLTVV.

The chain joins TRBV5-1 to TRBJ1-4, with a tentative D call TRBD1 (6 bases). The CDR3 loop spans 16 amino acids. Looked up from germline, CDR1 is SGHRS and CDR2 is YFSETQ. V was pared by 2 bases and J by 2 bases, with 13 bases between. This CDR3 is CASSLGTTDTNEKLFF. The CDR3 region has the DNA TGCGCCAGCAGCTTAGGGACAACGGACACTAATGAAAAACTGTTTTTT. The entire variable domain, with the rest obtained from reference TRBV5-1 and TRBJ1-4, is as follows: KAGVTQTPRYLIKTRGQQVTLSCSPISGHRSVSWYQQTPGQGLQFLFEYFSETQRNKGNFPGRFSGRQFSNSRSEMNVSTLELGDSALYLCASSLGTTDTNEKLFFGSGTQLSVL.